In this sample, the clone carrying this T cell receptor (beta chain) turned up many times. What it recognizes is unknown. TCRdb redid the calling of the RT-PCR reads with MiXCR, one entry per CDR3 protein. Of 750,000 to 850,000 distinct CDR3 sequences detected, less than 20% appear once; the ten largest clones hold around 9.9%. Germline CDR1 and CDR2: DFQATT and SNEGSKA (reference sequence). V shed 4 bases, J shed 5 bases, and the junction held 13 bases outside the gene matches. There are 15 residues in the CDR3. The sample is drawn from a study of response to subunit inactivated influenza vaccine. Whole-study results and caveats: Authors suggested that a seasonal influenza vaccination recruits few new T cells each time.

This sample comprised PBMCs from blood, obtained 4 to 6 days after vaccination. The chain employs TRBV20-1 and TRBJ2-5; 7 bases match TRBD1. This TCR derives from a man aged 45-60 years who received an inactivated influenza vaccine. This CDR3 is CSATRGLDGMETQYF. In DNA, the CDR3 is TGCAGTGCTACGAGGGGGCTAGATGGGATGGAGACCCAGTACTTC.